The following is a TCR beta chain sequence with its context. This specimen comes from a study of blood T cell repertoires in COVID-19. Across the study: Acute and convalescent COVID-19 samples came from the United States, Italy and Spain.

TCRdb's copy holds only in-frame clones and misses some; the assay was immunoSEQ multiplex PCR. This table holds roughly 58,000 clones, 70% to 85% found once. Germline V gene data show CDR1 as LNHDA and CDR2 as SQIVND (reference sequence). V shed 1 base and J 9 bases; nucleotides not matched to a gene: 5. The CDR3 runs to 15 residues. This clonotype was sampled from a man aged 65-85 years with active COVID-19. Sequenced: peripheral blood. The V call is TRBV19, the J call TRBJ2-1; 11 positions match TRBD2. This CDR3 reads CASSIGLAGGREQFF. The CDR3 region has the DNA TGTGCCAGTAGTATAGGGCTAGCGGGAGGTCGTGAGCAGTTCTTC.